This is a list of T cell receptor beta chains from one sample in a study of shared clonotypes between healthy human individuals. Data came from immunoSEQ multiplex PCR; TCRdb stores just in-frame clones and leaves some out. Among approximately 720,000 clones listed, 90% to 95% were seen once. The sample taken for sequencing was naive CD8+ T cells sorted from blood. Every receptor here comes from a man aged 25 to 40 in good health. CDR3s include the opening cysteine and the closing phenylalanine or tryptophan. The order of the fields is V gene, clone size, D gene, CDR3 length, J gene, CDR3 protein, CDR3 DNA. The D gene is left open where the match is weak. Clone size is given for some rows only: seen once, a few or many times, or a class if the clone is expanded.

TRBV11-2,.,.,12,TRBJ2-7,CASSFFSGEQYF,TGTGCCAGCAGCTTTTTCAGTGGCGAGCAGTACTTC
TRBV9,.,.,13,TRBJ2-2,CASSVGGTGELFF,TGTGCCAGCAGCGTAGGAGGGACCGGGGAGCTGTTTTTT
TRBV13,.,.,16,TRBJ2-1,CASSDRRDSSHNEQFF,TGTGCCAGCAGCGATCGCCGGGACTCATCGCACAATGAGCAGTTCTTC
TRBV5-5,.,.,14,TRBJ1-1,CASSQGTETPEAFF,TGTGCCAGCAGCCAGGGGACCGAGACCCCTGAAGCTTTCTTT
TRBV10-3,.,.,15,TRBJ2-3,CAISEEREGTDTQYF,TGTGCCATCAGTGAAGAGAGGGAGGGCACAGATACGCAGTATTTT
TRBV2,.,.,15,TRBJ1-1,CASSRGNSMNTEAFF,TGTGCCAGTTCACGTGGTAACAGCATGAACACTGAAGCTTTCTTT
TRBV6-1,.,TRBD2,16,TRBJ2-1,CASSEGLAGVHNEQFF,TGTGCCAGCAGTGAGGGACTAGCGGGAGTTCACAATGAGCAGTTCTTC
TRBV6-6,.,.,12,TRBJ1-1,CASSHMNTEAFF,TGTGCCAGCAGTCACATGAACACTGAAGCTTTCTTT
TRBV5-4,.,.,17,TRBJ1-4,CASSKGAGHATNEKLFF,TGTGCCAGCAGCAAGGGTGCCGGGCATGCAACTAATGAAAAACTGTTTTTT
TRBV7-2,.,.,16,TRBJ2-2,CASSLGWTNPTGELFF,TGTGCCAGCAGCTTAGGGTGGACTAATCCCACCGGGGAGCTGTTTTTT
TRBV27,.,TRBD1,15,TRBJ2-5,CASSNRDRGDETQYF,TGTGCCAGCAGCAACCGGGACAGGGGTGACGAGACCCAGTACTTC
TRBV5-1,.,.,15,TRBJ2-5,CASSLGQVGQETQYF,TGCGCCAGCAGCTTGGGCCAGGTAGGGCAAGAGACCCAGTACTTC
TRBV7-9,.,TRBD2,16,TRBJ2-1,CASSPTTSGAYNEQFF,TGTGCCAGCAGCCCCACTACTAGCGGGGCTTACAATGAGCAGTTCTTC
TRBV18,.,TRBD2,16,TRBJ2-7,CASSPSTSGRSYEQYF,TGTGCCAGCTCACCGTCGACTAGCGGCCGATCCTACGAGCAGTACTTC
TRBV10-3,.,.,14,TRBJ2-7,CAIKPTGTLAEQYF,TGTGCCATCAAACCGACAGGAACCCTCGCCGAGCAGTACTTC
TRBV28,.,.,16,TRBJ1-4,CASSSHRFATNEKLFF,TGTGCCAGCAGTTCCCACAGGTTCGCAACTAATGAAAAACTGTTTTTT
TRBV5-4,.,.,17,TRBJ2-7,CASSLGNYGALTYEQYF,TGTGCCAGCAGCTTAGGAAATTACGGAGCCCTAACCTACGAGCAGTACTTC
TRBV6-5,once,.,14,TRBJ1-1,CASSYSTPRSEAFF,TGTGCCAGCAGTTACTCGACACCGAGAAGTGAAGCTTTCTTT
TRBV5-4,.,TRBD2,17,TRBJ2-3,CASSLFPSGGSTDTQYF,TGTGCCAGCAGCTTGTTCCCTAGCGGGGGAAGCACAGATACGCAGTATTTT
TRBV15,.,.,15,TRBJ2-1,CATSREWTSNNEQFF,TGTGCCACCAGCAGAGAATGGACTTCGAACAATGAGCAGTTCTTC
TRBV5-8,.,.,14,TRBJ1-1,CASSTGSLNTEAFF,TGTGCCAGCAGCACTGGTTCCCTGAACACTGAAGCTTTCTTT
TRBV11-2,.,TRBD2,15,TRBJ2-1,CASSLLAGGSNEQFF,TGTGCCAGCAGCCTTCTAGCGGGAGGGTCAAATGAGCAGTTCTTC
TRBV7-6,.,.,13,TRBJ2-2,CASSHTNTGELFF,TGTGCCAGCAGCCATACTAACACCGGGGAGCTGTTTTTT
TRBV27,.,.,14,TRBJ2-1,CASSFGGAGLGQFF,TGTGCCAGCAGTTTCGGGGGAGCTGGGCTCGGGCAGTTCTTC
TRBV30,.,TRBD2,15,TRBJ2-7,CAWSVSGRVPYEQYF,TGTGCCTGGAGTGTAAGCGGGAGGGTGCCCTACGAGCAGTACTTC
TRBV2,once,TRBD2,19,TRBJ2-2,CASSPIEFHIAGATGELFF,TGTGCCAGCAGCCCAATTGAGTTTCATATAGCGGGAGCAACCGGGGAGCTGTTTTTT
TRBV7-9,.,.,15,TRBJ2-3,CASRRIRENVDTQYF,TGTGCCAGCAGACGTATCAGGGAGAATGTGGATACGCAGTATTTT
TRBV28,.,TRBD1,16,TRBJ1-2,CASSSSRDRGYYGYTF,TGTGCCAGCAGTTCCTCCAGGGACAGGGGGTACTATGGCTACACCTTC
TRBV27,.,TRBD2,15,TRBJ2-1,CASSGTSGAYNEQFF,TGTGCCAGCAGCGGGACTAGCGGGGCCTACAATGAGCAGTTCTTC
TRBV10-2,.,.,15,TRBJ2-2,CASSEAGADTGELFF,TGCGCCAGCAGTGAAGCAGGGGCAGACACCGGGGAGCTGTTTTTT
TRBV7-8,.,TRBD1,15,TRBJ2-7,CASSSYNRGQGEQYF,TGTGCCAGCAGTAGTTACAACAGGGGGCAGGGGGAGCAGTACTTC
TRBV9,.,TRBD2,15,TRBJ2-7,CASSVDFSGSYEQYF,TGTGCCAGCAGCGTAGATTTTAGCGGGAGTTACGAGCAGTACTTC
TRBV27,.,TRBD2,15,TRBJ2-7,CASSLGLAGVYEQYF,TGTGCCAGCAGTTTGGGACTAGCGGGAGTTTACGAGCAGTACTTC
TRBV12-5,once,.,16,TRBJ2-1,CASGSYELGLANEQFF,TGTGCTAGTGGTTCATATGAACTGGGTTTGGCGAATGAGCAGTTCTTC
TRBV27,.,.,11,TRBJ2-4,CASSDSIIQYF,TGTGCCAGCAGTGACAGTATCATTCAGTACTTC
TRBV25-1,.,.,11,TRBJ2-7,CASSPSYEQYF,TGTGCCAGCTCGCCATCCTACGAGCAGTACTTC
TRBV7-6,.,.,17,TRBJ2-7,CASSLRQGQDLRDEQYF,TGTGCCAGCAGCTTAAGGCAGGGTCAAGATCTACGGGACGAGCAGTACTTC
TRBV29-1,.,.,15,TRBJ2-6,CSVETRGTGANVLTF,TGCAGCGTTGAAACGCGGGGCACTGGGGCCAACGTCCTGACTTTC
TRBV7-8,.,.,14,TRBJ2-7,CASSPSGGRDEQYF,TGTGCCAGCAGCCCGTCCGGGGGGCGCGACGAGCAGTACTTC
TRBV4-2,.,.,14,TRBJ2-5,CASSQEPGEETQYF,TGTGCCAGCAGCCAAGAACCGGGAGAAGAGACCCAGTACTTC
TRBV7-2,.,.,15,TRBJ2-7,CASSLSIRGSYEQYF,TGTGCCAGCAGCTTATCTATACGTGGGTCGTACGAGCAGTACTTC
TRBV2,.,TRBD2,11,TRBJ2-7,CAGLAGGEQYF,TGTGCCGGGCTAGCGGGAGGAGAGCAGTACTTC
TRBV4-3,.,.,14,TRBJ1-2,CASSQDRGTYWYTF,TGCGCCAGCAGCCAAGACAGAGGGACATACTGGTACACCTTC
TRBV25-1,.,.,11,TRBJ2-7,CASSFSGEQYF,TGTGCCAGCTCTTTCTCGGGGGAGCAGTACTTC
TRBV23-1,few,TRBD2,17,TRBJ2-7,CASSQRRLAGGPYEQYF,TGCGCCAGCAGTCAACGGAGGCTAGCGGGAGGACCCTACGAGCAGTACTTC
TRBV27,.,.,16,TRBJ2-1,CASSLVARLEVNEQFF,TGTGCCAGCAGTTTAGTAGCGAGACTAGAGGTCAATGAGCAGTTCTTC
TRBV5-1,.,TRBD1,15,TRBJ1-1,CASSLETGTATEAFF,TGCGCCAGCAGCTTGGAAACCGGGACAGCGACTGAAGCTTTCTTT